This T cell receptor (beta chain) was retrieved from a study of cytomegalovirus exposure and HLA in healthy donors. The wider study: Within an early data release were about 85 million unique TCRs drawn from HLA-typed donors.

Healthy bone marrow donors formed the donor group. Donors likely had unrecorded immune exposures despite being nominally healthy when sampled. Germline loops: CDR1 LGHNA, CDR2 YNFKEQ. V shed 1 base, J shed 5 bases, and the junction held 10 bases outside the gene matches. The CDR3 spans 18 residues. The PCR used 60 Vbeta and 13 Jbeta primers. In the authors' methods: Around 9.9 million shared chains were among the approximately 76 million unique TCR beta chains that a later analysis counted. Libraries were prepared by immunoSEQ multiplex PCR; TCRdb keeps only in-frame clonotypes and omits some of them. The DNA was the basis for D and trimming; V, J and clone size are from that table. The repertoire holds under 150,000 clones, approximately 80% seen once, with 5% to 5.5% in the top ten.

The source material was PBMCs. The TCR originated in a male donor in good health and CMV-seronegative. This chain links TRBV4-2 with TRBJ2-5, with TRBD2 identical over 13 bases. The CDR3 nucleotides are TGTGCCAGCAGCCAAGGACTAGCGGGGGGTCGGTTCGGGGAGACCCAGTACTTC. Its translation: CASSQGLAGGRFGETQYF.